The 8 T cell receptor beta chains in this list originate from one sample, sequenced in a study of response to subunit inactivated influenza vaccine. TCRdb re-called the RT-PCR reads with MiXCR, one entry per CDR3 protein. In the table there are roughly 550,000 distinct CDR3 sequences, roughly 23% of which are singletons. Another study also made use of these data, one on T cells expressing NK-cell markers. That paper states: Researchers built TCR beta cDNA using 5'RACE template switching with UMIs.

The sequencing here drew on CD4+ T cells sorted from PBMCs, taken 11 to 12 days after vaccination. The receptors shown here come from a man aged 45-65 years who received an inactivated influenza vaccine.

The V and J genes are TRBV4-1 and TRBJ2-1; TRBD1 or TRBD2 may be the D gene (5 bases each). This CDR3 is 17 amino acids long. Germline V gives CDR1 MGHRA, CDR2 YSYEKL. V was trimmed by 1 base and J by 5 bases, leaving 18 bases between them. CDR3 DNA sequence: TGCGCCAGCAGCCAAGCCCCGAGGGGACGTTTAAACAATGAGCAGTTCTTC. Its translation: CASSQAPRGRLNNEQFF.

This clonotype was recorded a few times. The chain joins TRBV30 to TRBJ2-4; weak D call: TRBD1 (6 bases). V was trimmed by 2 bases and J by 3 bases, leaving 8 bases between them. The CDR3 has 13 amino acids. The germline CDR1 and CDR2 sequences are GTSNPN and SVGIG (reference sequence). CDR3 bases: TGTGCCTGGAGTTTACAGGGCAAAAACATTCAGTACTTC. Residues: CAWSLQGKNIQYF.

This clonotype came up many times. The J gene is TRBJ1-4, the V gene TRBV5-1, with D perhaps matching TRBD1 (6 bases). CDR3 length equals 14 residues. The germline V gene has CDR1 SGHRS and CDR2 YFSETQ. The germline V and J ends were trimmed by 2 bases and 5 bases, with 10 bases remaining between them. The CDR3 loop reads CASSFGQTNEKLFF. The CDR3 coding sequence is TGCGCCAGCAGCTTCGGACAGACGAATGAAAAACTGTTTTTT.

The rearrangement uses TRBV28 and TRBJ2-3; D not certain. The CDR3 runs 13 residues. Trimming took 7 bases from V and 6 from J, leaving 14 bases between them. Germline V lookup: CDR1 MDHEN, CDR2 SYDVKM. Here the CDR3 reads CASTSGLLDTQYF. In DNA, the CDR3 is TGTGCCAGCACCTCGGGCTTATTGGATACGCAGTATTTT.

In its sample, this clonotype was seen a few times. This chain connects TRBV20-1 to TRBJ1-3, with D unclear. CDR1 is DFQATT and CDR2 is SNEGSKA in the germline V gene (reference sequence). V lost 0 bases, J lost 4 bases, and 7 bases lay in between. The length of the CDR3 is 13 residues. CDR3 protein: CSAREQIGNTIYF. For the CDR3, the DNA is TGCAGTGCTAGAGAGCAGATCGGAAACACCATATATTTT.

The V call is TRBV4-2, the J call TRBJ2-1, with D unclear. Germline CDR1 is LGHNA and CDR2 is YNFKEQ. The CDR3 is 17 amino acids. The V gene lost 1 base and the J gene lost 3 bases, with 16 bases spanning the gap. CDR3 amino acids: CASSQVSVAGYYNEQFF. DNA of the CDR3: TGTGCCAGCAGCCAAGTCTCCGTGGCCGGGTACTACAATGAGCAGTTCTTC.

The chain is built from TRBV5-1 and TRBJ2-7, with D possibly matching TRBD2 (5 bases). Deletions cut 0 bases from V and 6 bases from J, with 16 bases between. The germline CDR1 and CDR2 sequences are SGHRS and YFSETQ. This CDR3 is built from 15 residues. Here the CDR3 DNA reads TGCGCCAGCAGCTTGGGCTACGGGATAGTCTCCGAGCAGTACTTC. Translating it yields CASSLGYGIVSEQYF.

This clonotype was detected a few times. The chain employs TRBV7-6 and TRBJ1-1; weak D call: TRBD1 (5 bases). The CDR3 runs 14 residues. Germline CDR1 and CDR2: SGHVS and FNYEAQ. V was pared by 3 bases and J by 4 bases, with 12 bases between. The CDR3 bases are TGTGCCAGCAGCTTTAGGGGTTTCGGCACTGAAGCTTTCTTT. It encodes CASSFRGFGTEAFF.